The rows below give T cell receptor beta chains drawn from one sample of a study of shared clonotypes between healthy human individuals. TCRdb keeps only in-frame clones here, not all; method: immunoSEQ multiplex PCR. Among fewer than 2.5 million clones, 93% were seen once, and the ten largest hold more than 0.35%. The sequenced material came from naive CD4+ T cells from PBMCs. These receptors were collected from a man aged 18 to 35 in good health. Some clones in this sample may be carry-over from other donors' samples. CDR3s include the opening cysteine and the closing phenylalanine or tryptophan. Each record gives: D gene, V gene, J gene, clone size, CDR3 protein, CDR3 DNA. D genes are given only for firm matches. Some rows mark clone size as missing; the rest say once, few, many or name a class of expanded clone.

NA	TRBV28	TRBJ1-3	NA	CASSRLNWATGNTIYF	TGTGCCAGCAGCCGGCTTAATTGGGCTACCGGAAACACCATATATTTT
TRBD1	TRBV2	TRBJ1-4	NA	CASSGQGEEKLFF	TGTGCCAGCAGTGGGCAGGGGGAGGAAAAACTGTTTTTT
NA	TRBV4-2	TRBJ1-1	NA	CASSPGGRGNTEAFF	TGTGCCAGCAGTCCTGGAGGCAGGGGGAACACTGAAGCTTTCTTT
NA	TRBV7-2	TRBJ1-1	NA	CASSSRLGQNTEAFF	TGTGCCAGCAGCTCCAGACTCGGACAGAACACTGAAGCTTTCTTT
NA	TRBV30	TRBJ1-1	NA	CAWMRQMNTEAFF	TGTGCCTGGATGAGACAGATGAACACTGAAGCTTTCTTT
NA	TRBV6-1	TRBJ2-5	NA	CASSEIARETQYF	TGTGCCAGCAGTGAAATAGCCCGGGAGACCCAGTACTTC
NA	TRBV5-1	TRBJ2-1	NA	CASSFFGTSQNEQFF	TGCGCCAGCAGCTTTTTCGGTACTAGTCAAAATGAGCAGTTCTTC
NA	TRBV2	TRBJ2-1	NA	CASRVRSSLNEQFF	TGTGCCAGCAGGGTGCGGAGCTCCCTTAATGAGCAGTTCTTC
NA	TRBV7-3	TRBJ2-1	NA	CASSLLGEGEQFF	TGTGCCAGCAGCTTGTTGGGGGAAGGTGAGCAGTTCTTC
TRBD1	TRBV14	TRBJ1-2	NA	CASSQAGQGALGYTF	TGTGCCAGCAGCCAAGCGGGACAGGGGGCTCTTGGCTACACCTTC
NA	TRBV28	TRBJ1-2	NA	CASTFNGPRDGYTF	TGTGCCAGCACTTTTAACGGGCCGCGGGATGGCTACACCTTC
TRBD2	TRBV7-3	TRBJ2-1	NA	CASSPQPGLPVDEQFF	TGTGCCAGCAGCCCTCAACCGGGACTACCCGTGGATGAGCAGTTCTTC
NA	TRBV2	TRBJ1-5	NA	CASSEAYGGQPQHF	TGTGCCAGCAGTGAAGCGTATGGAGGTCAGCCCCAGCATTTT
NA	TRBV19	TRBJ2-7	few	CASRAVQTYEQYF	TGTGCCAGTAGGGCAGTTCAAACCTACGAGCAGTACTTC
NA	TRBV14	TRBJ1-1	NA	CASSPTGSTEAFF	TGTGCCAGCAGCCCTACAGGGAGCACTGAAGCTTTCTTT
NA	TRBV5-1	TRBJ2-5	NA	CASSRTVQETQYF	TGCGCCAGCAGCCGCACGGTCCAAGAGACCCAGTACTTC
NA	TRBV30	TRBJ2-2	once	CAWSPSESATGELFF	TGTGCCTGGAGTCCGAGTGAGAGTGCCACCGGGGAGCTGTTTTTT
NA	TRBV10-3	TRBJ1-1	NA	CAISEGVTEAFF	TGTGCCATCAGTGAGGGGGTGACTGAAGCTTTCTTT
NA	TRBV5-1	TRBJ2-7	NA	CASSLVRGRFDEQYF	TGCGCCAGCAGCTTGGTGAGGGGCAGGTTCGACGAGCAGTACTTC
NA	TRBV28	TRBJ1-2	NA	CASSLRANYGYTF	TGTGCCAGCAGTTTGCGGGCTAACTATGGCTACACCTTC
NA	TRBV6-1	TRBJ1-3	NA	CASSERPSGNTIYF	TGTGCCAGCAGTGAAAGACCTTCTGGAAACACCATATATTTT
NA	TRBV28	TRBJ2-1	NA	CASSSPPGASSYNEQFF	TGTGCCAGCAGTTCCCCCCCGGGGGCCAGCTCCTACAATGAGCAGTTCTTC
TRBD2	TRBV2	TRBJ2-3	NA	CASSEGGRGSGDTQYF	TGTGCCAGCAGTGAAGGCGGGAGGGGGAGTGGAGATACGCAGTATTTT
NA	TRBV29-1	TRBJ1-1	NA	CSVVMGGTEAFF	TGCAGCGTTGTGATGGGTGGCACTGAAGCTTTCTTT
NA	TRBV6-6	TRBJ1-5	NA	CASRYYLNQPQHF	TGTGCCAGCAGATATTACCTCAATCAGCCCCAGCATTTT
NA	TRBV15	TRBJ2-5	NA	CATSIRRQETQYF	TGTGCCACCAGCATAAGACGGCAAGAGACCCAGTACTTC
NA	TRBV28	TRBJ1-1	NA	CASGLMNTEAFF	TGTGCCAGCGGACTGATGAACACTGAAGCTTTCTTT
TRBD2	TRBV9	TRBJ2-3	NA	CASSVEAGGIDTQYF	TGTGCCAGCAGCGTAGAAGCGGGAGGGATAGATACGCAGTATTTT
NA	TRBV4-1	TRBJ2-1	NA	CASSQNGYFAETSYNEQFF	TGCGCCAGCAGCCAAAATGGATATTTTGCGGAAACCAGCTACAATGAGCAGTTCTTC